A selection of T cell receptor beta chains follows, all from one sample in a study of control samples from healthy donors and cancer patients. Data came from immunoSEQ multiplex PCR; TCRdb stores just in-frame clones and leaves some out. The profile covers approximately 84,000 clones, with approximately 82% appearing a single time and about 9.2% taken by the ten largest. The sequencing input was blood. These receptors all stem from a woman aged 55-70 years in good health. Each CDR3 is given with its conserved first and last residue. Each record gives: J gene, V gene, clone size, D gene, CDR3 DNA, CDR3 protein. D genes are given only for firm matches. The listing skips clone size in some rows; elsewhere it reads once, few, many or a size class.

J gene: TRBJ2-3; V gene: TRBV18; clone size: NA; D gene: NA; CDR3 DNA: TGTGCCAGCTCACCACAGGGTAGAGATACGCAGTATTTT; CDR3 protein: CASSPQGRDTQYF
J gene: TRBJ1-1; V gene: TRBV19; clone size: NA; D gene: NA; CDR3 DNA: TGTGCCAGTAGTTCTGGACGGGCCCCCATGGGGGGGGTTAACACTGAAGCTTTCTTT; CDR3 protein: CASSSGRAPMGGVNTEAFF
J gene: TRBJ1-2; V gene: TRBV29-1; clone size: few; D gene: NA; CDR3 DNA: TGCAGCGTCTCGGATGTCCTGAACTATGGCTACACCTTC; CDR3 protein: CSVSDVLNYGYTF
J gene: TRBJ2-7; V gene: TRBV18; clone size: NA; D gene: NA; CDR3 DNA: TGTGCCAGCTCACCGTCATTCGGCGAGCAGTACTTC; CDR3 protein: CASSPSFGEQYF
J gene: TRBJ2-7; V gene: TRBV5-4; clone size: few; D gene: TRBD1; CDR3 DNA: TGTGCCAGCAGCCTGGACAGGGGGAGTTACGAGCAGTACTTC; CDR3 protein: CASSLDRGSYEQYF
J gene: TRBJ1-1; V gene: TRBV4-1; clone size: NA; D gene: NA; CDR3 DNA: TGCGCCAGCAGCCCCATTTACGCCACAGAGAACACTGAAGCTTTCTTT; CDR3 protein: CASSPIYATENTEAFF
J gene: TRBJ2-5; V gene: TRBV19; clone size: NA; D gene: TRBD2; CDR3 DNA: TGTGCCAGTAGTGGAACTAGCGGCCGCCAAGAGACCCAGTACTTC; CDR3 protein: CASSGTSGRQETQYF
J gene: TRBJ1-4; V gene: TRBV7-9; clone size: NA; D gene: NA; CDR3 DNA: TGTGCCAGCAGCCCAGAAGAGGGGGGGCCTAATGAAAAACTGTTTTTT; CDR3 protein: CASSPEEGGPNEKLFF
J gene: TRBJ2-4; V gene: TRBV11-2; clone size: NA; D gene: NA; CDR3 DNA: TGTGCCAGCAAGCCCGGGACCAGTGACATTCAGTACTTC; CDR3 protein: CASKPGTSDIQYF
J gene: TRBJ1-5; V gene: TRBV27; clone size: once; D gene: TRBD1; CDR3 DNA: TGTGCCAGCAGTTTCTCGGGACAGGGGGTAAGCAATCAGCCCCAGCATTTT; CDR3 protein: CASSFSGQGVSNQPQHF
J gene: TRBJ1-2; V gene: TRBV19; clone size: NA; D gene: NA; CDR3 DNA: TGTGCCAGTAGTAAGGTGGCAGCATATGGCTACACCTTC; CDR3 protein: CASSKVAAYGYTF
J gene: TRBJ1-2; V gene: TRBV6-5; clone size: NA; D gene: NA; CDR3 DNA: TGTGCCAGCAATTCGGGGCAGGGCAACTATGGCTACACCTTC; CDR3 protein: CASNSGQGNYGYTF
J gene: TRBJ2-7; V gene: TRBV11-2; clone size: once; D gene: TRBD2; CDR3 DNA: TGTGCCAGCAGTTTGACCGGGACTAGCAGAACTAACTCCTACGAGCAGTACTTC; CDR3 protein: CASSLTGTSRTNSYEQYF
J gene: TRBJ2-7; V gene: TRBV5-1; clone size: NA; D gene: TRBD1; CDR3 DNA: TGCGCCAGCAGCTTCGGACAGGGGGCAAACGAGCAGTACTTC; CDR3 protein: CASSFGQGANEQYF
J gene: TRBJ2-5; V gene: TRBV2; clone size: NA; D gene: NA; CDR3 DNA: TGTGCCAGCAGTGGACAGACACAAGAGACCCAGTACTTC; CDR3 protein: CASSGQTQETQYF
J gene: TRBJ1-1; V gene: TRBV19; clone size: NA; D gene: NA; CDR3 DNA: TGTGCCAGTAGTACGCAAAGGAGCCGAGGGGGCACTGAAGCTTTCTTT; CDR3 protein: CASSTQRSRGGTEAFF
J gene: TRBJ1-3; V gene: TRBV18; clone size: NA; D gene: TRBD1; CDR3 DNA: TGTGCCAGCTCGAGGGGGCAGAGCTCTGGAAACACCATATATTTT; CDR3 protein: CASSRGQSSGNTIYF
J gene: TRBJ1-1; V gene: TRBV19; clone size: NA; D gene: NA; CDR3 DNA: TGTGCCAGTAGTGGGCCACTTACGTACGTAATGAACACTGAAGCTTTCTTT; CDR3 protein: CASSGPLTYVMNTEAFF
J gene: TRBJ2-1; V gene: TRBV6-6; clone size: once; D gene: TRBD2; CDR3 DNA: TGTGCCAGCAGTCAGTCCGAGGGGACTAGATTGGGGTTAAATGAGCAGTTCTTC; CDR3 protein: CASSQSEGTRLGLNEQFF
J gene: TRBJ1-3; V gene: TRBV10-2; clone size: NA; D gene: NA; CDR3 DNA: TGCGCCAGCAGTGAACCGGCCCTCTCTGGAAACACCATATATTTT; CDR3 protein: CASSEPALSGNTIYF
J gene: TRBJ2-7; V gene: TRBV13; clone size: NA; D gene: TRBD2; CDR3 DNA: TGTGCCAGCAGTTCTCCCCTGGGACTAGCGGGGGGCGAGCAGTACTTC; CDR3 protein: CASSSPLGLAGGEQYF
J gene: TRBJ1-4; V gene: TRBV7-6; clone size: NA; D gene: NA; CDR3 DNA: TGTGCCAGCAGTAATCCGGGGGGGGAAAAACTGTTTTTT; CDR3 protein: CASSNPGGEKLFF
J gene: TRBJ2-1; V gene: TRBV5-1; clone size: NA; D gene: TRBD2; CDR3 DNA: TGCGCCAGCAGCTTGGAGGCTAGCGGGGGGGCCCCCTACAATGAGCAGTTCTTC; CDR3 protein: CASSLEASGGAPYNEQFF
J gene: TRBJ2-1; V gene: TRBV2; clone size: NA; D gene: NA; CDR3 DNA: TGTGCCAGCAGTAAGGACGTAAGCTCCTACAATGAGCAGTTCTTC; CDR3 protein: CASSKDVSSYNEQFF
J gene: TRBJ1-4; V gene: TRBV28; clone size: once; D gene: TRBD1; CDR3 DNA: TGTGCCAGCAGTTCTCCCTCAGGGGGCCGCGGGGAAAAACTGTTTTTT; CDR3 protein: CASSSPSGGRGEKLFF
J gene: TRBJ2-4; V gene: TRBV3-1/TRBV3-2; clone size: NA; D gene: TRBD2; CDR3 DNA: TGTGCCAGCAGCCAACGGGGGGGCCCAGCCAAAAACATTCAGTACTTC; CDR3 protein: CASSQRGGPAKNIQYF
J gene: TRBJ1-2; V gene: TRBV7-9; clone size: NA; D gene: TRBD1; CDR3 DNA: TGTGCCAGCAGCTCGGACAGGGCTGGTGTGGGCTATGGCTACACCTTC; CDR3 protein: CASSSDRAGVGYGYTF
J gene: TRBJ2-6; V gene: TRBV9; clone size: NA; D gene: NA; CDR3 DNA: TGTGCCAGCAGCTCACAATCTGGGGCCAACGTCCTGACTTTC; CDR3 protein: CASSSQSGANVLTF
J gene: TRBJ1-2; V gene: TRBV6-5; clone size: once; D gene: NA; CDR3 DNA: TGTGCCAGCAGTACTGGGGGGTCTGGCTACACCTTC; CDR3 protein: CASSTGGSGYTF
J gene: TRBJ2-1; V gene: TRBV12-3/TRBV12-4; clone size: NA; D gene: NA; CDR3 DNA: TGTGCCAGCAGCCCCGTTGTAGGTGGTCGACAGTTCTTC; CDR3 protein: CASSPVVGGRQFF
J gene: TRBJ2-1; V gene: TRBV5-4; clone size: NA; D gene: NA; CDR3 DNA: TGTGCCAGCAGCCCGGGGGGCGGGAGCTCCTACAATGAGCAGTTCTTC; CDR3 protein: CASSPGGGSSYNEQFF
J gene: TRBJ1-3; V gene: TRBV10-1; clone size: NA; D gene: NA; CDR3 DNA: TGCGCCAGCGGGTCGGACTCTGGAAACACCATATATTTT; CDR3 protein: CASGSDSGNTIYF
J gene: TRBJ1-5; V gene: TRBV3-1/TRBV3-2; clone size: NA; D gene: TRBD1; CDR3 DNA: TGTGCCAGCAGCCACAGGGGGGGCAATCAGCCCCAGCATTTT; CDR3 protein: CASSHRGGNQPQHF
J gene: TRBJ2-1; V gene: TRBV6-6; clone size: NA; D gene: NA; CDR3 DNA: TGTGCCAGCAGTCTGCGTGACAAGTACAATGAGCAGTTCTTC; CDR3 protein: CASSLRDKYNEQFF
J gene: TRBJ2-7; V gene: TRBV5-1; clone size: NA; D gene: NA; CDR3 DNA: TGCGCCAGCAGCTTGGGTCGCCAAGCCTACGAGCAGTACTTC; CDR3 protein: CASSLGRQAYEQYF
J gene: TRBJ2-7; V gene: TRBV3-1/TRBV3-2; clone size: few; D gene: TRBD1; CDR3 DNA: TGTGCCAGCAGCCCACAGGGGCCCCGGGGAGATTACGAGCAGTACTTC; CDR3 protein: CASSPQGPRGDYEQYF
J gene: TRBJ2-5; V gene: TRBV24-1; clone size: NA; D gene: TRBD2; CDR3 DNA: TGTGCCACCAGTGAAGCCGGGACTAGCGGCCCCGGGACCCAGTACTTC; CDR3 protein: CATSEAGTSGPGTQYF
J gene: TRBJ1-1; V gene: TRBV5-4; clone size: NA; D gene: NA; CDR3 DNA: TGTGCCAGCAGCTTGCTTGGAGCTTTCTTT; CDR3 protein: CASSLLGAFF
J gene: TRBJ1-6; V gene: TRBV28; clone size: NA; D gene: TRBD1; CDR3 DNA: TGTGCGGGCAGCCCCGGGACAGGGAATTCACCCCTCCACTTT; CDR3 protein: CAGSPGTGNSPLHF
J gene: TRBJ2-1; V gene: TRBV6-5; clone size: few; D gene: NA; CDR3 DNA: TGTGCCAGCAGATTATTTGCGGACTCCTACAATGAGCAGTTCTTC; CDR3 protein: CASRLFADSYNEQFF
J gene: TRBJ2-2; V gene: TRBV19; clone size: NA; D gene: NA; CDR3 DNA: TGTGCCAGTAGTATCTACGCTTCGAACACCGGGGAGCTGTTTTTT; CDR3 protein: CASSIYASNTGELFF
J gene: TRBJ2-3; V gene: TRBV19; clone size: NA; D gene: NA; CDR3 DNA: TGTGCCAGTAGTCTTTCACTCGCAGATACGCAGTATTTT; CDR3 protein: CASSLSLADTQYF
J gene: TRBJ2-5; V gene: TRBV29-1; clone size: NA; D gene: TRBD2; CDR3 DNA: TGCAGCGTTGAGGCCCCGGGGGGGGAGACCCAGTACTTC; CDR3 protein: CSVEAPGGETQYF
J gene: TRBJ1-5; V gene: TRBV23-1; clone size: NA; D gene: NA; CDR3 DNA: TGCGCCAGCAGTCAATCGACACCTAGGGGAACTAGGGATTGGGATAGCAATCAGCCCCAGCATTTT; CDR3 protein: CASSQSTPRGTRDWDSNQPQHF
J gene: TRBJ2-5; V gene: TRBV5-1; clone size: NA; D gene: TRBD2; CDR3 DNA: TGCGCCAGCAGCTTAGGTAGCGGGGGGGCAAGAGAGACCCAGTACTTC; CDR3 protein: CASSLGSGGARETQYF
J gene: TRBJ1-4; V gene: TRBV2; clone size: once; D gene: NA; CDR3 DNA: TGTGCCAGCAGTGAAAGGGGCACTCCGAATGAAAAACTGTTTTTT; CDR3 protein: CASSERGTPNEKLFF
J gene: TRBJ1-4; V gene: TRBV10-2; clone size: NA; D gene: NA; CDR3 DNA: TGCGCCAGCAGTGCCCTGGGGGGGGCCGGGGGTGAAAAACTGTTTTTT; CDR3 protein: CASSALGGAGGEKLFF
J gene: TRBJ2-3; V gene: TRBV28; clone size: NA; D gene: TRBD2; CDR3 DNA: TGTGCCTGCTGTGGCGGGGGTGGGAGCTGGGCAGATACGCAGTATTTT; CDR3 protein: CACCGGGGSWADTQYF
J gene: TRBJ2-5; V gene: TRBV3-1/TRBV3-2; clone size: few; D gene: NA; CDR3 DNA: TGTGCCAGCAGCCAAATTGAGACCCAGTACTTC; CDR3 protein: CASSQIETQYF
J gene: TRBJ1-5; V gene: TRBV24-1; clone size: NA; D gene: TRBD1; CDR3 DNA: TGTGCCACGGCTACAGGGGGAGGCAATCAGCCCCAGCATTTT; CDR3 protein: CATATGGGNQPQHF
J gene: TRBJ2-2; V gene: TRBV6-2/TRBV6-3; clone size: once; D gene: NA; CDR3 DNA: TGTGCCAGCAGTTACGGGGGGGCCCTAACTACCGGGGAGCTGTTTTTT; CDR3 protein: CASSYGGALTTGELFF
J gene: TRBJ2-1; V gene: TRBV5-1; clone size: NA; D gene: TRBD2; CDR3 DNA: TGCGCCAGCAGCTTGGGCTGGACTAGCGGAGACAATGAGCAGTTCTTC; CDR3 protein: CASSLGWTSGDNEQFF
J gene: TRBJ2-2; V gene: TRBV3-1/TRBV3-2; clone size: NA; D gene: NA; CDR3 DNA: TGTGCCAGCAGCCAAGCTGGGCTAGCGAAGGGCACCGGGGAGCTGTTTTTT; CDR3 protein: CASSQAGLAKGTGELFF